This TCR beta chain was documented in a study of cytomegalovirus exposure and HLA in healthy donors. Overall study findings and caveats: Within the data, a cluster of highly shared sequence variants was likely a sequencing artifact. Cytomegalovirus association was listed for about 160 TCR beta chains. In a later analysis, HLA-associated beta chains showed higher expansion and lower generation probabilities than comparable chains.

Points on this clone: Its antigen is as yet unknown.

Germline V lookup: CDR1 LNHNV, CDR2 YYDKDF (reference sequence). CDR3 size: 13 residues. V lost 0 bases to trimming and J lost 7 bases, with 9 bases between them. 13 Jbeta primers and 60 Vbeta primers were used for the PCR. Clones were read by immunoSEQ multiplex PCR, and TCRdb kept only the in-frame ones, dropping some. The table includes about 140,000 clones, 78% detected once. The chain recombines TRBV15 with TRBJ1-2; D call uncertain. The receptor was isolated from a male donor in good health and CMV-seronegative. The sample taken for sequencing was PBMCs. CDR3 amino acids: CATSREGVGGYTF. CDR3 sequence (DNA): TGTGCCACCAGCAGAGAGGGCGTGGGTGGCTACACCTTC.